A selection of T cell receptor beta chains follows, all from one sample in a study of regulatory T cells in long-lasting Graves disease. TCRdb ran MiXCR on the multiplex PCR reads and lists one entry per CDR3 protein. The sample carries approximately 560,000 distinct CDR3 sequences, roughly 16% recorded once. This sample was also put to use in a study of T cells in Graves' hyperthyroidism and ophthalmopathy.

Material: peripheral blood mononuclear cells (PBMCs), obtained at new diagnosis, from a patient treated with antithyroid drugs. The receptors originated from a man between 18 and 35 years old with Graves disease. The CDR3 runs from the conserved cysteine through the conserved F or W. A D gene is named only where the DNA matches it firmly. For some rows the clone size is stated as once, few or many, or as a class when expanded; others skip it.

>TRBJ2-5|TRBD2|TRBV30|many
CAWSVFSGTTQETQYF
TGTGCCTGGAGTGTCTTTAGCGGGACAACCCAAGAGACCCAGTACTTC
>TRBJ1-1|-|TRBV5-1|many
CASSHGSTEAFF
TGCGCCAGCAGCCATGGGAGCACTGAAGCTTTCTTT
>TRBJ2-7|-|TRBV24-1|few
CATSGQSYEQYF
TGTGCCACCAGTGGTCAATCTTACGAGCAGTACTTC
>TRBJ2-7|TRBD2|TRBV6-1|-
CASSELLAEGSYEQYF
TGTGCCAGCAGTGAATTACTAGCGGAAGGCTCCTACGAGCAGTACTTC
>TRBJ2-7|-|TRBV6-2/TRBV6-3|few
CASSEAIKTYEQYF
TGTGCCAGCAGTGAGGCAATAAAAACCTACGAGCAGTACTTC
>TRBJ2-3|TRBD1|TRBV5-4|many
CASSPRGTGGTDTQYF
TGTGCCAGCAGCCCCCGGGGGACAGGGGGGACAGATACGCAGTATTTT
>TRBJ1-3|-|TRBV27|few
CASSPRGAGNTIYF
TGTGCCAGCAGCCCCCGGGGGGCGGGGAACACCATATATTTT
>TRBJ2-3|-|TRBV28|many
CASGGSDTQYF
TGTGCCAGCGGGGGCTCAGATACGCAGTATTTT
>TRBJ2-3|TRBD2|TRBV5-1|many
CASSSPSGTSRSSTDTQYF
TGCGCCAGCAGCTCTCCCTCCGGGACTAGCAGATCTAGCACAGATACGCAGTATTTT
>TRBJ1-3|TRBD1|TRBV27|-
CASSYRDSFNSGNTIYF
TGTGCCAGCAGTTATAGGGACAGTTTCAACTCTGGAAACACCATATATTTT
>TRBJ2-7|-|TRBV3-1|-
CASSQEGLSGPYEQYF
TGTGCCAGCAGCCAAGAAGGACTATCGGGCCCTTACGAGCAGTACTTC
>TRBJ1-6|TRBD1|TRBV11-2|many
CASTLDRGNSPLHF
TGTGCCAGCACCTTAGACAGGGGAAATTCACCCCTCCACTTT
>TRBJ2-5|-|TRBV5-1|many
CASSNGLYQETQYF
TGCGCCAGCAGCAACGGACTGTACCAAGAGACCCAGTACTTC
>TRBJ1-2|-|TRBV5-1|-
CASSLDGGFTGGYGYTF
TGCGCCAGCAGCTTGGACGGTGGTTTCACAGGCGGCTATGGCTACACCTTC
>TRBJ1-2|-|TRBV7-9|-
CASSLGMSVAYGYTF
TGTGCCAGCAGCCTAGGGATGAGCGTAGCCTATGGCTACACCTTC
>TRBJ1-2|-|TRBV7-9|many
CASSIRGGTHYGYTF
TGTGCCAGCAGCATCAGGGGAGGGACCCACTATGGCTACACCTTC
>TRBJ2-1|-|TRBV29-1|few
CSVGRRGDNEQFF
TGCAGCGTTGGAAGACGGGGAGACAATGAGCAGTTCTTC
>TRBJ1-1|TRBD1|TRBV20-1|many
CSASGTALSTEAFF
TGCAGTGCTAGTGGGACAGCTTTGAGCACTGAAGCTTTCTTT
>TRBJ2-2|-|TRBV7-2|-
CATPGPRRSSGELFF
TGTGCCACCCCGGGGCCTAGAAGATCCTCGGGGGAGCTGTTTTTT
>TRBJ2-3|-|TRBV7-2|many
CASSSTPFPTDTQYF
TGTGCCAGCAGCTCGACGCCATTTCCTACAGATACGCAGTATTTT
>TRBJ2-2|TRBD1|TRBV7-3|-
CASSFGQGVGELFF
TGTGCCAGCAGCTTCGGTCAGGGGGTCGGGGAGCTGTTTTTT
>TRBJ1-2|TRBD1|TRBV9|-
CASSAKGASYGYTF
TGTGCCAGCAGCGCAAAGGGGGCATCCTATGGCTACACCTTC
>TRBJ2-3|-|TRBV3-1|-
CASSQVTRATDTQYF
TGTGCCAGCAGCCAAGTAACCCGGGCTACAGATACGCAGTATTTT
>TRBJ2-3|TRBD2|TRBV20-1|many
CSNMTSGRTDTQYF
TGCAGTAATATGACTAGCGGGAGGACAGATACGCAGTATTTT
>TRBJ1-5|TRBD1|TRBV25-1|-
CASSQTGSHQPQHF
TGTGCCAGCAGTCAGACAGGGAGTCATCAGCCCCAGCATTTT
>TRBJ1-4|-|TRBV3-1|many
CASSPRDLRNEKLFF
TGTGCCAGCAGCCCCCGGGACTTACGGAATGAAAAACTGTTTTTT
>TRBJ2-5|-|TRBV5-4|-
CASSRGTSQETQYF
TGTGCCAGCAGTCGGGGGACTTCCCAAGAGACCCAGTACTTC
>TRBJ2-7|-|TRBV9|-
CASSGTTDYEQYF
TGTGCCAGCAGCGGGACTACCGATTACGAGCAGTACTTC
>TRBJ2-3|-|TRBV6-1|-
CASAARTSTDTQYF
TGTGCCAGCGCCGCTCGGACTAGCACAGATACGCAGTATTTT
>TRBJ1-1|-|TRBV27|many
CARYEPGVQAFF
TGTGCCAGATACGAACCGGGAGTTCAAGCTTTCTTT
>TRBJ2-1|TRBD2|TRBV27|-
CASSSTRTSGVNEQFF
TGTGCCAGCAGTTCAACCCGGACTAGCGGGGTCAATGAGCAGTTCTTC
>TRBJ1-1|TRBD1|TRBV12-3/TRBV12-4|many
CASSYQGAVEGDF
TGTGCCAGCAGTTATCAGGGGGCGGTGGAGGGGGACTTT
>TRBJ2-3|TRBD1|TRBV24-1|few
CATSDRTGIMTDTQYF
TGTGCCACCAGTGACCGGACAGGGATTATGACAGATACGCAGTATTTT
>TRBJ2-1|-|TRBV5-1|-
CASSLALGGGNEQFF
TGCGCCAGCAGCTTGGCTCTTGGAGGTGGCAATGAGCAGTTCTTC
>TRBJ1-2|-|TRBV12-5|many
CASGFGGNYGYTF
TGTGCTAGTGGTTTTGGAGGGAACTATGGCTACACCTTC
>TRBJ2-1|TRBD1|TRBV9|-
CASSDGRGRINEQFF
TGTGCCAGCAGCGACGGTAGGGGGCGAATCAATGAGCAGTTCTTC
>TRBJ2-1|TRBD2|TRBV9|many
CASSVVASGDNEQFF
TGTGCCAGCAGCGTAGTCGCTAGCGGGGACAATGAGCAGTTCTTC
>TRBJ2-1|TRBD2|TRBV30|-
CAWSPGAGRNEQFF
TGTGCCTGGAGTCCAGGAGCGGGACGTAATGAGCAGTTCTTC